This TCR beta chain was recorded in a study of blood T cell repertoires in COVID-19. The wider study: The analysed material was cDNA or gDNA that came from T cells, B-cell-depleted T cells, or PBMCs.

Trimming cost V 4 bases and J 4 bases, with 17 bases left between them. The CDR3 sequence is 16 residues long. CDR1 and CDR2 (germline): MNHEY, SMNVEV (reference sequence). In the original workflow: Quantification of nucleated cells was approximated via reference gene primer amplification. Measured with immunoSEQ multiplex PCR; TCRdb has only the in-frame clones, and not every one. The V and J calls and the clone size are those of that table, but D and trimming were determined from the DNA. The data show about 54,000 clones, with 90% to 95% seen just once and about 4% held by the top ten. The gene calls are TRBV27 and TRBJ1-5; D is perhaps TRBD1 (6 bases). Sequenced material: peripheral blood. The source is a man aged 45-65 years with acute or convalescent COVID-19. CDR3: CASSSTADRLNQPQHF. CDR3 sequence (DNA): TGTGCCAGCAGTTCCACGGCGGACAGACTAAATCAGCCCCAGCATTTT.